The next 32 T cell receptor beta chains were all read from a single sample in a study of T-cell memory formation after mild COVID-19. TCRdb processed the 5' RACE reads anew with MiXCR; each CDR3 protein has one entry. The table lists 450,000 or so distinct CDR3 sequences, around 19% of them singletons, with around 8% in the top ten. Sequenced material: PBMCs or a T cell subset sorted from them (not recorded which). The origin of the receptors is an adult woman who had mild COVID-19 (a few samples of this study predate the infection). Cell type and time point are not known.

This clonotype turned up a few times. The CDR3 sequence is CASSYRGTYEQYF. For the CDR3, the DNA is TGTGCCAGCAGTTACAGGGGTACCTACGAGCAGTACTTC. The genes are TRBV12-3 or TRBV12-4 and TRBJ2-7, with TRBD1 identical over 7 bases. The length of the CDR3 is 13 residues. V lost 4 bases, J lost 2 bases, and 2 bases stayed unmatched.

Many counts were recorded for this clonotype. This rearrangement joins TRBV4-3 to TRBJ2-7; TRBD2 matches at 13 bases. The CDR3 is made up of 17 amino acids. CDR1 is LGHNA, CDR2 YSLEER, per germline. V was pared by 1 base and J by 3 bases, with 6 bases of the junction left unmatched. The CDR3 DNA sequence: TGCGCCAGCAGCCAAGGGACTAGCGGGAGAACTGGCTACGAGCAGTACTTC. Translating gives CASSQGTSGRTGYEQYF.

This clonotype was counted a few times. The chain couples TRBV11-2 to TRBJ2-4; D is uncertain. The germline V gene encodes CDR1 SGHAT and CDR2 FQNNGV. There are 16 residues in the CDR3. The V gene lost 5 bases and the J gene lost 0 bases, with 14 bases spanning the gap. CDR3 amino acids: CASSHTPPGAKNIQYF. CDR3 DNA: TGTGCCAGCAGCCACACTCCTCCGGGAGCCAAAAACATTCAGTACTTC.

This clonotype showed up just a few times. V gene TRBV4-3 combines with J gene TRBJ2-7; D is unclear. The CDR3 spans 17 residues. Trimming removed 0 bases at V and 1 base at J, with 16 bases between. CDR1 and CDR2 from the germline V gene are LGHNA and YSLEER. Here the CDR3 reads CASSQDYKAHRSYEQYF. In DNA form, the CDR3 reads TGCGCCAGCAGCCAAGATTATAAGGCTCACAGATCCTACGAGCAGTACTTC.

In this sample, this clonotype turned up a few times. The chain uses TRBV5-1 and TRBJ1-4; a possible D gene is TRBD1 (5 bases). CDR1 SGHRS and CDR2 YFSETQ come from the germline V gene. The CDR3 contains 15 residues. Trimming shortened V by 1 base and J by 6 bases, and 13 bases separated the two germline ends. This chain's CDR3 is CASSLSGTPDEKLFF. The CDR3 DNA is TGCGCCAGCAGCTTGTCCGGGACCCCGGATGAAAAACTGTTTTTT.

Points on this clonotype: It is likely a read error, because the conserved phenylalanine at the end of the CDR3 is missing. It is unclear where the CDR3 begins or ends on the DNA, so no DNA is shown, and the CDR3 is as TCRdb lists it. The chain combines TRBV3-1 with TRBJ2-1; the table's TRBD1 call for D was not verified on the DNA. The CDR3 spans 12 residues, counting both ends. The germline gives CDR1 LGHDT, CDR2 YNNKEL (reference sequence). CDR3 residues: CPSSRPGTPAIL.

This sequence joins TRBV7-6 and TRBJ2-2; 8 bases match TRBD2. Germline values: CDR1 SGHVS, CDR2 FNYEAQ. The CDR3 loop spans 15 amino acids. Unmatched junction bases numbered 3, after V lost 2 bases and J lost 4 bases. The CDR3 is CASSLFRGGTGELFF. The CDR3 nucleotides are TGTGCCAGCAGCTTATTTCGGGGGGGCACCGGGGAGCTGTTTTTT.

This clonotype was found a few times. The rearrangement uses TRBV12-3 or TRBV12-4 and TRBJ1-3, with no clear D. Trimming took 6 bases from V and 1 from J, leaving 10 bases between them. The CDR3 extends over 14 amino acids. DNA of the CDR3: TGTGCCAGCAGATCACAGTCGTCTGGAAACACCATATATTTT. It is translated as CASRSQSSGNTIYF.

V and J are TRBV12-3 or TRBV12-4 and TRBJ2-1; no clear D gene. CDR3 length equals 13 residues. V lost 3 bases, J lost 4 bases, and 7 bases lay in between. In DNA, the CDR3 is TGTGCCAGCAGTTTTAATTCTTACAATGAGCAGTTCTTC. Its protein product is CASSFNSYNEQFF.

The chain links TRBV5-1 to TRBJ2-7; D is uncertain. CDR3 size: 15 residues. The germline V gene encodes CDR1 SGHRS and CDR2 YFSETQ. Trimming removed 0 bases from V and 0 bases from J, with 10 bases in between. Written as DNA, the CDR3 is TGCGCCAGCAGCTTGGACACGATTAGCTCCTACGAGCAGTACTTC. This sequence encodes CASSLDTISSYEQYF.

This clonotype has only a few counts. This chain links TRBV4-1 with TRBJ1-2; 12 bases match TRBD1. CDR1 and CDR2 (germline): MGHRA, YSYEKL. Trimming cost V 4 bases and J 8 bases; bases outside gene matches: 14. The CDR3 has 17 amino acids. In DNA form, the CDR3 reads TGCGCCAGCAGCCCCCCCCGGAAGGGACAGGGGGCATCCGGCTACACCTTC. This codes for CASSPPRKGQGASGYTF.

Only a few counts were recorded for this clonotype. V is TRBV7-9 and J is TRBJ1-2; the D is unclear. Per the germline V gene, CDR1 is SEHNR and CDR2 is FQNEAQ (reference sequence). CDR3 size: 14 residues. V shed 0 bases and J shed 2 bases, with 7 bases lying between them. This CDR3 reads CASSLAAPNYGYTF. In DNA form, the CDR3 reads TGTGCCAGCAGCTTAGCCGCCCCGAACTATGGCTACACCTTC.

Only a few counts were recorded for this clonotype. The V call is TRBV7-9, the J call TRBJ2-1; D is tentatively TRBD1 or TRBD2 (5 bases each). The CDR3 is made up of 15 amino acids. The germline gives CDR1 SEHNR, CDR2 FQNEAQ (reference sequence). Trimming shortened V by 5 bases and J by 9 bases, and 20 bases separated the two germline ends. CDR3 amino acids: CASSPPEGNLPEQFF. In DNA, the CDR3 is TGTGCCAGCAGCCCACCCGAGGGGAACCTTCCTGAGCAGTTCTTC.

This clonotype has a handful of counts. CDR3 coding DNA: TGTGCCAGCAGCCCCGGCGGGGAGCTGTTTTTT. Protein product: CASSPGGELFF. The genes are TRBV12-3 or TRBV12-4 and TRBJ2-2; D is uncertain. The germline V and J ends were trimmed by 6 bases and 7 bases, with 6 bases remaining between them. CDR3 size: 11 residues.

This clonotype was found a few times. This chain joins TRBV2 and TRBJ1-1; 7 bases are shared with TRBD1. This CDR3 region has 15 residues. Germline V CDR1 and CDR2: SNHLY, FYNNEI. Trimming cost V 5 bases and J 0 bases; bases outside gene matches: 6. The CDR3 bases are TGTGCCAGCAGTCCCAGGGGACAGATGAACACTGAAGCTTTCTTT. Protein sequence: CASSPRGQMNTEAFF.

The sample holds many counts of this clonotype. The chain links TRBV10-3 to TRBJ2-5; D is possibly TRBD1 or TRBD2 (6 bases each). V lost 6 bases and J lost 5, with 19 bases in between. CDR3 length: 15 amino acids. Germline values: CDR1 ENHRY, CDR2 SYGVKD. CDR3 amino acids: CAIRDPTGARETQYF. CDR3 sequence (DNA): TGTGCCATCAGAGACCCCACGGGGGCCCGGGAGACCCAGTACTTC.

In this sample, this clonotype turned up a few times. The genes are TRBV7-2 and TRBJ2-1; 12 nucleotides match TRBD1. The CDR3 contains 14 residues. Germline-derived CDR1 and CDR2 are SGHTA and FQGNSA. J was trimmed by 9 bases and V by 7 bases; bases with no gene match: 7. CDR3 residues: CASKPGQGAGEQFF. CDR3 in DNA: TGTGCCAGCAAACCGGGACAGGGGGCAGGTGAGCAGTTCTTC.

This sequence joins TRBV12-3 or TRBV12-4 and TRBJ1-6; a weak D match, TRBD1 (6 bases). CDR3 size: 14 residues. Trimming shortened V by 3 bases and J by 9 bases, and 12 bases separated the two germline ends. The CDR3 spells CASSFGGGSSPLHF. DNA for the CDR3: TGTGCCAGCAGTTTTGGGGGGGGCAGTTCACCCCTCCACTTT.

The chain has TRBV29-1 and TRBJ1-2; weak D call: TRBD1 (5 bases). Germline V gives CDR1 SQVTM, CDR2 ANQGSEA. There are 14 residues in the CDR3. The V gene lost 0 bases and the J gene lost 9 bases, with 17 bases spanning the gap. The CDR3 here is CSVEEDTGTARYTF. For the CDR3, the DNA is TGCAGCGTTGAAGAGGACACGGGAACGGCCCGCTACACCTTC.

The chain is built from TRBV7-9 and TRBJ2-3; the D is unclear. The CDR3 consists of 12 residues. Trimming left V 6 bases short and J 4 bases short, with 8 bases between. Germline V gene sequence: CDR1 SEHNR, CDR2 FQNEAQ (reference sequence). The CDR3: CASSKPSDTQYF. CDR3 sequence (DNA): TGTGCCAGCAGTAAGCCTTCAGATACGCAGTATTTT.

The sample holds a few counts of this clonotype. The V call is TRBV2, the J call TRBJ2-7; the match to TRBD2 covers 12 bases. The CDR3 covers 19 residues. Unmatched junction bases numbered 13, after V lost 1 base and J lost 3 bases. Germline-derived CDR1 and CDR2 are SNHLY and FYNNEI. DNA of the CDR3: TGTGCCAGCAGTGAAGTTCGGCTAGCGGGAGGGCCGAACGTCTACGAGCAGTACTTC. Protein product: CASSEVRLAGGPNVYEQYF.

This chain joins TRBV5-1 and TRBJ2-7, with D unclear. V was trimmed by 0 bases and J by 2 bases, leaving 9 bases between them. The length of the CDR3 is 14 residues. Germline values: CDR1 SGHRS, CDR2 YFSETQ. CDR3 in DNA: TGCGCCAGCAGCTTGGCCTCAGTCACCTACGAGCAGTACTTC. It codes for CASSLASVTYEQYF.

The chain is built from TRBV19 and TRBJ1-2; D call uncertain. The CDR3 runs 14 residues. V was cut by 0 bases and J by 2 bases, with 7 bases left in between. Germline lookup yields CDR1 LNHDA and CDR2 SQIVND (reference sequence). The CDR3 loop reads CASSIDPDNYGYTF. CDR3 sequence (DNA): TGTGCCAGTAGTATAGACCCGGACAACTATGGCTACACCTTC.

This clonotype was counted between two and nine times. In DNA, the CDR3 is TGTGCCAGCAGCCGTGTGGGGGCCAGGGATCAGCCCCAGCATTTT. Translating it yields CASSRVGARDQPQHF. The chain recombines TRBV6-6 with TRBJ1-5; D possibly corresponds to TRBD1 (6 bases). Germline V CDR1 and CDR2: MNHNY, SVGAGI (reference sequence). With 6 bases removed from V and 5 bases from J, the gap between germline ends came to 17 bases. The CDR3 is 15 residues long.

The chain has TRBV12-3 or TRBV12-4 and TRBJ1-2; no clear D gene. Trimming took off 5 bases at V and 8 bases at J, with 18 bases between the two ends. The length of the CDR3 is 14 residues. Written as DNA, the CDR3 is TGTGCCAGCAGTCCTCCCAGTCCCTGGAGCGGCTACACCTTC. This translates into CASSPPSPWSGYTF.

V is TRBV5-5 and J is TRBJ2-1; a possible D gene is TRBD1 (5 bases). Trimming took 3 bases from V and 0 from J, leaving 10 bases between them. CDR3 size: 15 residues. CDR1 SGHKS and CDR2 YYEKEE come from the germline V gene (reference sequence). CDR3 coding DNA: TGTGCCAGCAGCTGGGGCCTTAGCTCCTACAATGAGCAGTTCTTC. Its protein product is CASSWGLSSYNEQFF.

This clonotype came up a few times. The genes are TRBV7-2 and TRBJ2-1; TRBD2 is a possible D gene (6 bases). The CDR3 length is 15 residues. Trimming took 0 bases from V and 9 from J, leaving 15 bases between them. Germline CDR1 and CDR2: SGHTA and FQGNSA. In DNA form, the CDR3 reads TGTGCCAGCAGCTTAGCGGGATCGGGGGTAGGTGAGCAGTTCTTC. Amino acid sequence: CASSLAGSGVGEQFF.

This clonotype occurred a few times. The chain joins TRBV7-8 to TRBJ2-1, with 12 bases lining up with TRBD2. Trimming took 4 bases from V and 7 from J; bases not matched to a gene: 8. There are 16 residues in the CDR3. The germline CDR1 and CDR2 sequences are SGHVS and FQNEAQ. The CDR3 sequence is CASSSRLAGARNEQFF. The CDR3 DNA follows: TGTGCCAGCAGCTCGCGACTAGCGGGAGCTAGGAATGAGCAGTTCTTC.

This clonotype has a handful of counts. CDR3 residues: CAGRGVPGYTF. The CDR3 region has the DNA TGTGCCGGCCGTGGAGTCCCTGGCTACACCTTC. The gene calls are TRBV30 and TRBJ1-2; no firm D call. The ends were cut back, 8 bases at V and 7 bases at J, with 14 bases in the middle. The CDR3 runs to 11 residues. The germline V gene encodes CDR1 GTSNPN and CDR2 SVGIG (reference sequence).

The V gene is TRBV15, the J gene TRBJ2-2; TRBD1 matches 7 bases. The CDR3 runs to 17 residues. Germline V gene sequence: CDR1 LNHNV, CDR2 YYDKDF (reference sequence). J lost 5 bases, V lost 1 base, and 10 bases had no gene match. The CDR3 here is CATSRAPTGSRTGELFF. The CDR3 nucleotides read TGTGCCACCAGCAGAGCTCCGACAGGGTCGAGGACCGGGGAGCTGTTTTTT.

The chain combines TRBV6-1 with TRBJ2-7; 8 nucleotides align to TRBD2. The CDR3 sequence is 15 residues long. The V gene's germline CDR1 is MNHNS and CDR2 SASEGT. V lost 1 base and J lost 5; bases outside the gene matches: 7. CDR3 in amino acids: CASSEVGAGVNEQYF. CDR3 sequence (DNA): TGTGCCAGCAGTGAAGTCGGAGCGGGAGTTAACGAGCAGTACTTC.

The V and J genes are TRBV6-2 or TRBV6-3 and TRBJ1-5; a possible D gene is TRBD1 (6 bases). V was shortened by 8 bases and J by 7 bases, with 18 bases between the two germline ends. Germline values: CDR1 MNHEY, CDR2 SVGEGT. The CDR3 length is 14 residues. This CDR3 reads CASLRGGGRQPQHF. DNA of the CDR3: TGTGCCAGCTTACGGGGAGGGGGGCGACAGCCCCAGCATTTT.